These 13 T cell receptor beta chains originate from one sample sequenced in a study of cytomegalovirus exposure and HLA in healthy donors. Primers: 60 Vbeta forward and 13 Jbeta reverse. Profiling relied on immunoSEQ multiplex PCR, and the TCRdb table lists in-frame clones only, not all of them. The sample has 150,000 to 200,000 clones, 77% seen once. Sequencing used PBMCs. The receptors were gathered from a woman younger than 45 in good health and CMV-seronegative.

The rearrangement joins TRBV15 to TRBJ1-3, with a weak D call TRBD1 (6 bases). CDR1 LNHNV and CDR2 YYDKDF come from the germline V gene (reference sequence). The CDR3 is 17 amino acids. With 0 bases removed from V and 0 bases from J, the gap between germline ends came to 12 bases. The CDR3 bases are TGTGCCACCAGCAGAGATCAGGGGTTTACCTCTGGAAACACCATATATTTT. Protein: CATSRDQGFTSGNTIYF.

This clone was observed a handful of times. The chain uses TRBV5-8 and TRBJ1-2; D perhaps matches TRBD1 (6 bases). Per germline, CDR1 SGHTS and CDR2 YDEGEE. This CDR3 region has 13 residues. The V gene lost 1 base and the J gene lost 3 bases, with 7 bases spanning the gap. The CDR3 sequence is CASSLTGHYGYTF. The DNA for the CDR3 is TGTGCCAGCAGCTTGACAGGGCACTATGGCTACACCTTC.

The table lists this clone with a few counts. This chain uses TRBV30 with TRBJ2-2, with 7 bases identical to TRBD1. V lost 6 bases to trimming and J lost 4 bases; unmatched junction nucleotides: 2. Germline V gene lookup returns CDR1 GTSNPN and CDR2 SVGIG (reference sequence). The CDR3 has 12 amino acids. The DNA for the CDR3 is TGTGCCTGCACAGGGGTCACCGGGGAGCTGTTTTTT. It yields the protein CACTGVTGELFF.

The chain recombines TRBV5-7 with TRBJ1-5; 7 positions agree with TRBD1. TRBV5-7 is noted as an ORF with a role that remains uncertain. CDR3 length equals 15 residues. Trimming took 0 bases from V and 3 from J; bases not matched to a gene: 3. CDR3 nucleotide sequence: TGTGCCAGCAGCTTGGGGGACAGACACAATCAGCCCCAGCATTTT. Amino acids: CASSLGDRHNQPQHF.

The chain combines TRBV27 with TRBJ2-1; 11 nucleotides match TRBD1. Per germline, CDR1 MNHEY and CDR2 SMNVEV (reference sequence). The CDR3 consists of 15 residues. J lost 7 bases, V lost 5 bases, and 7 bases had no gene match. CDR3 region: CASSPGQGAGNEQFF. CDR3 DNA: TGTGCCAGCAGTCCCGGACAGGGGGCGGGTAATGAGCAGTTCTTC.

This clone was counted between two and nine times. V gene TRBV6-1 combines with J gene TRBJ1-2, with 7 bases that match TRBD1. The CDR3 is 16 residues long. After removal of 4 bases from V and 4 bases from J, the junction contained 12 bases not matched to a gene. Germline lookup yields CDR1 MNHNS and CDR2 SASEGT. CDR3 sequence reads: CASSGSGTAFFYGYTF. CDR3 bases: TGTGCCAGCAGTGGATCAGGGACAGCCTTCTTCTATGGCTACACCTTC.

The V gene is TRBV28, the J gene TRBJ1-3, with 9 bases identical to TRBD1. There are 19 residues in the CDR3. From germline, CDR1 is MDHEN and CDR2 SYDVKM. Unmatched junction bases numbered 23, after V lost 6 bases and J lost 8 bases. This CDR3 reads CASRDAGTGLFMAGDTIYF. CDR3 sequence (DNA): TGTGCCAGCAGGGATGCCGGGACAGGGCTGTTTATGGCCGGGGACACCATATATTTT.

This clone showed up just a few times. The CDR3 spells CASSLAAGGPHEQYF. DNA of the CDR3: TGCGCCAGCAGCTTGGCAGCGGGGGGCCCCCACGAGCAGTACTTC. The gene calls are TRBV5-1 and TRBJ2-5, with 9 nucleotides matching TRBD2. The end of the DNA fits TRBJ2-7 better, so the J call may be wrong. The germline V gene encodes CDR1 SGHRS and CDR2 YFSETQ. The CDR3 length is 15 residues.

As for this clone: The junction differs from germline at one of its ends, possibly a read error. The genes are TRBV6-1 and TRBJ1-2; possibly TRBD1 for D (6 bases). Germline V CDR1 and CDR2: MNHNS, SASEGT. The CDR3 runs 15 residues. CDR3 bases: TGTGCCAGCAGTGTCCAGCTCCGGGACACCAGGGGCTACCCCTTC. It codes for CASSVQLRDTRGYPF.

This clone was seen only a few times. The chain carries TRBV5-1 and TRBJ1-1, with 8 nucleotides matching TRBD1. The CDR3 totals 17 residues. The trim removed 0 bases at V and 0 bases at J, leaving 7 bases unmatched. Germline values: CDR1 SGHRS, CDR2 YFSETQ. The CDR3 DNA reads TGCGCCAGCAGCTTGGGCCCCCCGACAGGGGTGAACACTGAAGCTTTCTTT. Translation gives CASSLGPPTGVNTEAFF.

This chain uses TRBV18 with TRBJ2-1, with 14 nucleotides matching TRBD2. Trimming removed 5 bases from V and 5 bases from J; junction bases left unmatched: 2. The CDR3 spans 15 residues. Germline V gene sequence: CDR1 KGHSH, CDR2 LQKENI. This chain's CDR3 is CASSGTSGRNNEQFF. The CDR3 DNA reads TGTGCCAGCTCAGGGACTAGCGGGAGAAACAATGAGCAGTTCTTC.

The chain links TRBV6-1 to TRBJ2-5, with 7 nucleotides matching TRBD1. Matching the DNA end better, TRBJ2-7 makes the J call doubtful. The CDR3 has 14 amino acids. Germline loops: CDR1 MNHNS, CDR2 SASEGT. The CDR3 reads CASSQLTGIREQYF. The CDR3 nucleotides are TGTGCCAGCAGCCAGTTGACAGGGATCCGCGAGCAGTACTTC.

For this clone: The sample holds other DNA sequences that translate to the same CDR3. The chain carries TRBV5-1 and TRBJ1-3, with 7 bases that match TRBD1. With 4 bases clipped from V and 4 bases from J, the junction kept 2 bases outside the gene matches. CDR1 is SGHRS, CDR2 YFSETQ, per germline. The length of the CDR3 is 13 residues. CDR3 in DNA: TGCGCCAGCAGCCAGGACAGGGGAAACACCATATATTTT. Translating it yields CASSQDRGNTIYF.